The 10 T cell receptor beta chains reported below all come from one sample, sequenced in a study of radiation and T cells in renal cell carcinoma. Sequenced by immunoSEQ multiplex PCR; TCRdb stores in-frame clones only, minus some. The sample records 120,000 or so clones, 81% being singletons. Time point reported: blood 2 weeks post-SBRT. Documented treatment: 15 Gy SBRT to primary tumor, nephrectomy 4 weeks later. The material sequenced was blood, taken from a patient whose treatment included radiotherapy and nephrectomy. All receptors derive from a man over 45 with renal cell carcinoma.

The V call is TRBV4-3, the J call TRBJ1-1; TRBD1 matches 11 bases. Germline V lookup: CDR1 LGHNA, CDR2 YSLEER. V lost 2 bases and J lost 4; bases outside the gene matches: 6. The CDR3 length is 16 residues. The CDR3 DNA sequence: TGCGCCAGCAGCCAAAGAGTCGGGACAGGGGGCACTGAAGCTTTCTTT. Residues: CASSQRVGTGGTEAFF.

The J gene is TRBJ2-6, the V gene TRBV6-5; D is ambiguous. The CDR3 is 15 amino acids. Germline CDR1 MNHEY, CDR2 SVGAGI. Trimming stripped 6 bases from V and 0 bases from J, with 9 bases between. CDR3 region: CASRPSLSGANVLTF. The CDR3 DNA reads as TGTGCCAGCAGACCGTCACTCTCTGGGGCCAACGTCCTGACTTTC.

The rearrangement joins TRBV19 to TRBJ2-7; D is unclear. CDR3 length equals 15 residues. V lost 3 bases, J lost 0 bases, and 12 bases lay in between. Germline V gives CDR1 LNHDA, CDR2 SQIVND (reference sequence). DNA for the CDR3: TGTGCCAGTAGTATTATGGGTAGCAGCTCCTACGAGCAGTACTTC. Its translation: CASSIMGSSSYEQYF.

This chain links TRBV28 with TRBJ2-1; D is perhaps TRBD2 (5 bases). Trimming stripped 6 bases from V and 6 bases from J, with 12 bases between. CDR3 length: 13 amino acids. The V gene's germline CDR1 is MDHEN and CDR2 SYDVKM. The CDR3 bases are TGTGCCAGCAGGGCGGGTCCAATCAATGAGCAGTTCTTC. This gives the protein CASRAGPINEQFF.

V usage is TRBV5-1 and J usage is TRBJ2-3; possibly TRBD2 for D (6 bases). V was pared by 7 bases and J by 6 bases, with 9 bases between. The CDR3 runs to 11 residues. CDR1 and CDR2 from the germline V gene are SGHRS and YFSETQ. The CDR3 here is CASGDSDTQYF. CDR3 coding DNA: TGCGCCAGCGGGGACTCGGATACGCAGTATTTT.

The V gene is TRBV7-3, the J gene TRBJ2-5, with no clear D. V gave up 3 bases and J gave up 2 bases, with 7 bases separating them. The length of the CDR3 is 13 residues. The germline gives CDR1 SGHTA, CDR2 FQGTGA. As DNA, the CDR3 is TGTGCCAGCAGCTTCGGCGGTCAAGAGACCCAGTACTTC. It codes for CASSFGGQETQYF.

The CDR3: CASGTENEKLFF. The DNA of the CDR3 is TGTGCCAGCGGGACGGAAAATGAAAAACTGTTTTTT. V gene TRBV6-6 combines with J gene TRBJ1-4; TRBD1 is a possible D gene (5 bases). Per germline, CDR1 MNHNY and CDR2 SVGAGI (reference sequence). The CDR3 loop spans 12 amino acids. V was clipped by 8 bases and J by 5 bases, with 9 bases between them.

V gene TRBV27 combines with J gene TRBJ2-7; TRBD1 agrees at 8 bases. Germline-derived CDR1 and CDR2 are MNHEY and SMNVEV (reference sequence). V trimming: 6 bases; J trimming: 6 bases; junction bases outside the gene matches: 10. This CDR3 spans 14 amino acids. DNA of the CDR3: TGTGCCAGCAGCCGAGAGACAGGGGCCGGCGAGCAGTACTTC. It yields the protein CASSRETGAGEQYF.

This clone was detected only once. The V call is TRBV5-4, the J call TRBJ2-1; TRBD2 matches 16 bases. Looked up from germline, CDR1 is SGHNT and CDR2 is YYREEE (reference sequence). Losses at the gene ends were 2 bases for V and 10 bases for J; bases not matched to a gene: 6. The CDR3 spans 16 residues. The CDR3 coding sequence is TGTGCCAGCAGCTTTGGGCCGGGACTAGCGGGAGGGGAGCAGTTCTTC. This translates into CASSFGPGLAGGEQFF.

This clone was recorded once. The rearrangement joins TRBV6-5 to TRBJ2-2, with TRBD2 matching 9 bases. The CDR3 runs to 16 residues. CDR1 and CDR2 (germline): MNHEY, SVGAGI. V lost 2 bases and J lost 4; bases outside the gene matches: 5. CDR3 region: CASSYTSGGPTGELFF. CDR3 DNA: TGTGCCAGCAGTTACACCAGCGGGGGGCCCACCGGGGAGCTGTTTTTT.